This TCR beta chain was retrieved from a study of T cells in Graves' hyperthyroidism and ophthalmopathy. V shed 6 bases and J 3 bases; nucleotides not matched to a gene: 7. The CDR3 length is 14 residues. Germline CDR1 is MDHEN and CDR2 is SYDVKM. The diagnostic basis comprised clinical symptoms, serum thyroxine and TRAb, thyroid ultrasound and orbital computed tomography. Researchers amplified the TCR beta CDR3 regions from RNA transcripts. Primed by the HTBI set, a first-round RT-PCR was run on the TCR CDR3. TCRdb called the multiplex PCR reads again in MiXCR, with one record for every CDR3 protein. The table has 300,000 to 450,000 distinct CDR3 sequences, roughly 17% seen once.

The receptor was isolated from a woman younger than 45 with Graves' hyperthyroidism that later progressed to Graves' ophthalmopathy. The sample consisted of blood. The rearrangement links TRBV28 to TRBJ2-5, with 7 bases matching TRBD1. The CDR3 reads CASRNWDSKETQYF. Written as DNA, the CDR3 is TGTGCCAGCAGGAACTGGGACAGTAAAGAGACCCAGTACTTC.